A single sample gave rise to the 2 T cell receptor beta chains below, sequenced in a study of response to subunit inactivated influenza vaccine. TCRdb reanalysed the RT-PCR reads using MiXCR and keeps one entry per CDR3 protein. Among around 530,000 distinct CDR3 sequences listed, about 12% were seen once. The starting material was PBMCs from blood, obtained on the day of vaccination. These receptors all come from a man in his fifties or sixties who received an inactivated influenza vaccine.

This clonotype was observed a few times. The chain recombines TRBV20-1 with TRBJ2-7; D possibly matches TRBD1 or TRBD2 (8 bases each). The length of the CDR3 is 14 residues. Germline loops: CDR1 DFQATT, CDR2 SNEGSKA (reference sequence). V lost 7 bases, J lost 7 bases, and 23 bases lay in between. This CDR3 reads CSVGGGTGGREQYF. CDR3 nucleotide sequence: TGCAGTGTCGGCGGGGGGACAGGAGGAAGGGAGCAGTACTTC.

At least ten counts were recorded for this clonotype. The rearrangement joins TRBV10-3 to TRBJ1-1, with 11 nucleotides matching TRBD1. The CDR3 is made up of 15 amino acids. Germline assignment: CDR1 ENHRY and CDR2 SYGVKD. Germline trimming cut 7 bases from V and 4 bases from J; bases unmatched to any gene: 8. The CDR3 here is CAITSDRGRGTEAFF. The CDR3 DNA sequence: TGTGCCATCACCTCGGACAGGGGGCGTGGCACTGAAGCTTTCTTT.